The clone carrying this T cell receptor (beta chain) was counted only a few times. The data derive from a study of blood T cell repertoires in COVID-19. Original methodology: Estimation of nucleated cell counts relied on the amplification of reference gene primers. Sequencing used immunoSEQ multiplex PCR; TCRdb keeps in-frame clones, though not all of them. V, J and clone size are those of that table, while D and trimming were read from the DNA. The repertoire consists of roughly 120,000 clones, with approximately 87% occurring once and the leading ten covering approximately 8.7%. The CDR3 loop spans 15 amino acids. V was shortened by 5 bases and J by 3 bases, with 14 bases between the two germline ends. Germline CDR1 reads SGHAT; CDR2 reads FQNNGV.

Material for sequencing was peripheral blood. The sequence was obtained from a man aged 65 to 79 who had recovered from COVID-19. V and J are TRBV11-2 and TRBJ1-5, with D possibly TRBD1 on 6 matching bases. CDR3 residues: CASSTTTGTNQPQHF. In DNA form, the CDR3 reads TGTGCCAGCAGCACAACAACAGGGACCAATCAGCCCCAGCATTTT. Supplemented by reference TRBV11-2 and TRBJ1-5, the full variable domain reads EAGVAQSPRYKIIEKRQSVAFWCNPISGHATLYWYQQILGQGPKLLIQFQNNGVVDDSQLPKDRFSAERLKGVDSTLKIQPAKLEDSAVYLCASSTTTGTNQPQHFGDGTRLSIL.